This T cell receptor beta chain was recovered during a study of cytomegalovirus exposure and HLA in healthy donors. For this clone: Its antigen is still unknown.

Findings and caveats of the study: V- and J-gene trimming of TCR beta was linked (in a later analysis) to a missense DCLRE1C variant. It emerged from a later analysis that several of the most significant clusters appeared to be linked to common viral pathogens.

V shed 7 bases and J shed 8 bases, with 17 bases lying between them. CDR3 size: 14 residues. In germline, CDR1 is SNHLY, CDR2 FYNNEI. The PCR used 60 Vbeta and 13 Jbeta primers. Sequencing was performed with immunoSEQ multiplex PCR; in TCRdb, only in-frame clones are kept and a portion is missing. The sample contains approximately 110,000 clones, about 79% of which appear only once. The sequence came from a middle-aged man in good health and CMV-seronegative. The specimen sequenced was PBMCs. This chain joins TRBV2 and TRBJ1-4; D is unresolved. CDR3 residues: CASTGFLLSEKLFF. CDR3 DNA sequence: TGTGCCAGCACAGGTTTCCTTCTGAGCGAAAAACTGTTTTTT.